The 23 T cell receptor beta chains given below trace back to one sample, sequenced in a study of blood T cell repertoires in COVID-19. Assay used: immunoSEQ multiplex PCR; TCRdb lists only in-frame clones, some missing. The table records hundreds of thousands of clones, roughly 87% of them present only once. Material: peripheral blood. Receptor source: a woman aged 30 to 39 with acute or convalescent COVID-19.

The chain couples TRBV7-2 to TRBJ2-7, with D possibly being TRBD2 (6 bases). The CDR3 has 16 amino acids. CDR1 is SGHTA and CDR2 is FQGNSA in the germline V gene. Between the trimmed V and J ends, which lost 5 bases and 1 base, there was a span of 18 bases. The CDR3 DNA reads TGTGCCAGCAGCCCCCTGGTAGCGGTCCCGTCCTACGAGCAGTACTTC. It is translated as CASSPLVAVPSYEQYF.

This chain uses TRBV30 with TRBJ2-7, with no clear D. This CDR3 contains 11 residues. V gave up 4 bases and J gave up 3 bases, with 7 bases separating them. Germline V gene lookup returns CDR1 GTSNPN and CDR2 SVGIG (reference sequence). Here the CDR3 DNA reads TGTGCCTGGAAAACGGTCTACGAGCAGTACTTC. Translation: CAWKTVYEQYF.

The rearrangement uses TRBV5-1 and TRBJ2-1; TRBD2 matches at 14 bases. The CDR3 extends over 17 amino acids. Trimming took 4 bases from V and 8 from J; bases not matched to a gene: 11. The germline V gene encodes CDR1 SGHRS and CDR2 YFSETQ. Here the CDR3 reads CASSVRGTSGSRDEQFF. The CDR3, as DNA: TGCGCCAGCAGCGTACGGGGGACTAGCGGGAGTAGGGATGAGCAGTTCTTC. Combining the CDR3 with reference TRBV5-1 and TRBJ2-1 gives the whole variable domain KAGVTQTPRYLIKTRGQQVTLSCSPISGHRSVSWYQQTPGQGLQFLFEYFSETQRNKGNFPGRFSGRQFSNSRSEMNVSTLELGDSALYLCASSVRGTSGSRDEQFFGPGTRLTVL.

CDR3 nucleotide sequence: TGTGCCAGCAGTGAAGGGACAGGGGTGCCTTATAATTCACCCCTCCACTTT. It is translated as CASSEGTGVPYNSPLHF. The chain couples TRBV2 to TRBJ1-6; 9 positions agree with TRBD1. The V and J ends lost 1 base and 4 bases, in that order; junction bases with no gene match: 5. The CDR3 sequence is 17 residues long. The germline V gene has CDR1 SNHLY and CDR2 FYNNEI.

This clone was detected a few times. J is TRBJ1-5 and V is TRBV4-1; D ambiguous. The CDR3 is 13 residues long. Germline V gene sequence: CDR1 MGHRA, CDR2 YSYEKL. V dropped 4 bases and J dropped 5 bases, with 9 bases sitting between them. The CDR3 is CASSLTDYQPQHF. For the CDR3, the DNA is TGCGCCAGCAGCCTAACAGATTATCAGCCCCAGCATTTT.

The chain employs TRBV2 and TRBJ2-4, with 8 bases aligning to TRBD1. The junction had 4 bases not matched to a gene; V was cut back by 2 bases and J by 7 bases. This CDR3 comprises 14 residues. Germline lookup yields CDR1 SNHLY and CDR2 FYNNEI. The CDR3 region is CASSEQGAGNIQYF. The CDR3 DNA is TGTGCCAGCAGTGAACAGGGGGCTGGGAACATTCAGTACTTC.

The chain couples TRBV6-2 or TRBV6-3 to TRBJ1-2, with D uncertain. V shed 2 bases and J shed 4 bases, with 11 bases lying between them. This CDR3 comprises 14 residues. Germline lookup yields CDR1 MNHEY and CDR2 SVGEGT. The CDR3 DNA reads as TGTGCCAGCAGTTACGGCAGTGTTGGCTATGGCTACACCTTC. Translation gives CASSYGSVGYGYTF.

The CDR3 bases are TGTGCCAGCAGCTTGGCCGTGGGGGGGCAGTTCTTC. Encoded protein: CASSLAVGGQFF. The chain carries TRBV5-8 and TRBJ2-1, with TRBD2 as a possible D gene (6 bases). V lost 0 bases and J lost 12, with 10 bases in between. The CDR3 extends over 12 amino acids. Germline V CDR1 and CDR2: SGHTS, YDEGEE.

The chain carries TRBV10-1 and TRBJ2-7; 7 bases line up with TRBD2. CDR1 and CDR2 from the germline V gene are WNHNN and SYGVQD (reference sequence). The CDR3 loop spans 15 amino acids. Trimming removed 3 bases from V and 0 bases from J; junction bases left unmatched: 5. The CDR3, as DNA: TGCGCCAGCAGTGATGGCGGGAGTAGCTCCTACGAGCAGTACTTC. Protein sequence: CASSDGGSSSYEQYF.

The chain uses TRBV4-3 and TRBJ2-1; 8 nucleotides line up with TRBD2. This CDR3 has 16 amino acids. Germline values: CDR1 LGHNA, CDR2 YSLEER. V shed 3 bases, J shed 6 bases, and the junction held 10 bases outside the gene matches. CDR3 in DNA: TGCGCCAGCAGCCATCTCGGAGCGGGGGTGGGCAATGAGCAGTTCTTC. Protein: CASSHLGAGVGNEQFF.

This chain links TRBV19 with TRBJ2-7, with D perhaps TRBD1 (6 bases). CDR3 length: 16 residues. V was cut by 2 bases and J by 0 bases, with 14 bases left in between. Germline assignment: CDR1 LNHDA and CDR2 SQIVND (reference sequence). Here the CDR3 DNA reads TGTGCCAGTAGTATAACTTCAGGGACAAGCTCCTACGAGCAGTACTTC. This sequence encodes CASSITSGTSSYEQYF.

This clone was detected once. V usage is TRBV19 and J usage is TRBJ2-5; 7 positions match TRBD2. CDR3 length: 16 residues. Per germline, CDR1 LNHDA and CDR2 SQIVND (reference sequence). Losses at the gene ends were 5 bases for V and 2 bases for J; bases not matched to a gene: 11. The CDR3 protein is CASSFGIREGQETQYF. The CDR3 DNA sequence: TGTGCCAGTAGTTTTGGGATCAGGGAGGGACAAGAGACCCAGTACTTC.

The chain carries TRBV3-1 (or the pseudogene TRBV3-2) and TRBJ1-2; D call uncertain. The CDR3 loop spans 12 amino acids. Germline V gene data show CDR1 as LGHDT and CDR2 as YNNKEL (reference sequence). Trimming cost V 5 bases and J 8 bases, with 12 bases left between them. The CDR3 bases are TGTGCCAGCAGCTTTGTCCCAGGCGGCTACACCTTC. The encoded protein is CASSFVPGGYTF.

V gene TRBV12-3 or TRBV12-4 combines with J gene TRBJ2-7; D gene uncertain. CDR3 length: 12 residues. Trimming took off 3 bases at V and 3 bases at J, with 6 bases between the two ends. The CDR3 protein is CASSLIGYEQYF. The CDR3 DNA is TGTGCCAGCAGTTTGATCGGCTACGAGCAGTACTTC.

DNA for the CDR3: TGTGCCACTCGGGAGAGGGGCCGGAAAGAGACCCAGTACTTC. It specifies CATRERGRKETQYF. The V and J genes are TRBV2 and TRBJ2-5, with D possibly being TRBD2 (6 bases). The CDR3 covers 14 residues. From germline, CDR1 is SNHLY and CDR2 FYNNEI. Trimming left V 10 bases short and J 3 bases short, with 18 bases between.

The rearrangement uses TRBV18 and TRBJ2-5; 7 bases fit TRBD2. The germline gives CDR1 KGHSH, CDR2 LQKENI. This CDR3 has 15 residues. V was pared by 3 bases and J by 2 bases, with 6 bases of the junction left unmatched. CDR3 sequence reads: CASSPGGAGQETQYF. The CDR3 DNA follows: TGTGCCAGCTCACCGGGAGGGGCGGGACAAGAGACCCAGTACTTC.

The chain couples TRBV27 to TRBJ2-2, with no clear D. This CDR3 has 16 amino acids. Germline V gene lookup returns CDR1 MNHEY and CDR2 SMNVEV (reference sequence). V was clipped by 2 bases and J by 1 base, with 11 bases between them. The CDR3 nucleotides are TGTGCCAGCAGTTTAGAGCCCTCCCTGAACACCGGGGAGCTGTTTTTT. Its protein product is CASSLEPSLNTGELFF.

CDR3 amino acids: CSASGTVSGNTIYF. CDR3 nucleotides: TGCAGTGCTAGTGGGACAGTCTCTGGAAACACCATATATTTT. V is TRBV20-1 and J is TRBJ1-3, with TRBD1 matching over 7 bases. Germline V lookup: CDR1 DFQATT, CDR2 SNEGSKA (reference sequence). The CDR3 loop spans 14 amino acids. V lost 3 bases and J lost 0; bases outside the gene matches: 2.

This chain connects TRBV7-2 to TRBJ2-7; 9 positions match TRBD2. CDR1 and CDR2 (germline): SGHTA, FQGNSA. J gave up 4 bases and V 1 base, and 5 bases lay outside the gene matches. This CDR3 has 15 residues. CDR3 in amino acids: CASSLGAGGPYEQYF. In DNA form, the CDR3 reads TGTGCCAGCAGCTTAGGGGCGGGAGGGCCATACGAGCAGTACTTC.

V gene TRBV7-2 combines with J gene TRBJ2-1; TRBD1 agrees at 8 bases. CDR3 length equals 17 residues. V lost 5 bases and J lost 1; bases outside the gene matches: 10. The germline V gene has CDR1 SGHTA and CDR2 FQGNSA. The CDR3 region is CASSIGQGLTSYNEQFF. The CDR3 bases are TGTGCCAGCAGCATTGGACAGGGACTGACGTCCTACAATGAGCAGTTCTTC.

The J gene is TRBJ1-4, the V gene TRBV19; 7 positions match TRBD1. CDR1 and CDR2 from the germline V gene are LNHDA and SQIVND (reference sequence). The CDR3 is made up of 16 amino acids. With V trimmed by 3 bases and J by 4 bases, 8 bases remained unmatched. The CDR3 coding sequence is TGTGCCAGTAGTATTGGAACGGGACAGATTAATGAAAAACTGTTTTTT. Protein: CASSIGTGQINEKLFF.

This chain links TRBV6-1 with TRBJ2-7, with D uncertain. The germline V gene has CDR1 MNHNS and CDR2 SASEGT. This CDR3 has 13 residues. The ends were cut back, 0 bases at V and 2 bases at J, with 5 bases in the middle. Here the CDR3 DNA reads TGTGCCAGCAGTGAAGCCGTTCCCTACGAGCAGTACTTC. Amino acid sequence: CASSEAVPYEQYF.

V is TRBV5-6 and J is TRBJ1-1; 7 bases map to TRBD1. This CDR3 comprises 18 residues. The V segment lost 0 bases and the J segment 7 bases; nucleotides outside the gene matches: 18. Germline V CDR1 and CDR2: SGHDT, YYEEEE. CDR3 sequence (DNA): TGTGCCAGCAGCTTGGCCAGCGACAGGGACCCCATAAGAGGTGAAGCTTTCTTT. Protein: CASSLASDRDPIRGEAFF.